Reported below is one T cell receptor (beta chain). Its antigen is not identified. Germline values: CDR1 LNHDA, CDR2 SQIVND (reference sequence). The length of the CDR3 is 13 residues. The trim removed 6 bases at V and 5 bases at J, leaving 2 bases unmatched. The sample comes from a study of T cells in Graves' hyperthyroidism and ophthalmopathy. The study's findings and limits: Ophthalmopathy was told apart from stable hyperthyroidism by a 13 V-J model. The model made its ophthalmopathy prediction, and onset followed a median approximately 6 months later. Most expanded thyroid clonotypes above 0.001 recurred in blood.

What was amplified from RNA transcripts were TCR beta CDR3 regions. The HTBI primer set served for first-round RT-PCR of the TCR CDR3. TCRdb passed the multiplex PCR reads through MiXCR, listing each CDR3 protein once. The sample shows some 530,000 distinct CDR3 sequences, approximately 22% of them seen only once. Individuals with ophthalmopathy presented a Clinical Activity Score of at least 3, a NOSPECS grade of at least 4 and a duration under 3 months. The sample taken for sequencing was blood. The chain couples TRBV19 to TRBJ1-5; 9 nucleotides align to TRBD1. The TCR sequence derives from a woman between 65 and 79 years old with Graves' ophthalmopathy. CDR3 nucleotides: TGTGCCAGTAGAGACAGGGGGGATCAGCCCCAGCATTTT. This codes for CASRDRGDQPQHF.